The clone carrying this TCR beta chain has ten or more counts. This sample's time point: newly diagnosed GD, antithyroid drugs for less than 3 months. From PBMCs, RNA was extracted and then used to make the TCR library. The data were taken from a study of regulatory T cells in long-lasting Graves disease. CDR3 length: 16 amino acids. V dropped 5 bases and J dropped 3; count of bases not matched to a gene: 12. CDR1 DFQATT and CDR2 SNEGSKA come from the germline V gene (reference sequence). Arm-PCR of CDR3 regions with iRepertoire HTBI primers generated TCR beta libraries. TCRdb passed the multiplex PCR reads through MiXCR, listing each CDR3 protein once. The table has 360,000 or so distinct CDR3 sequences, roughly 17% seen once. These data are also associated with another study on T cells in Graves' hyperthyroidism and ophthalmopathy. That work states: If no ophthalmopathy progression occurred within 18 months, Graves' hyperthyroidism was stable.

The clonotype was recovered from a man aged 35 to 55 with Graves disease. The material sequenced was peripheral blood mononuclear cells (PBMCs), taken at new diagnosis, from a patient treated with antithyroid drugs. The chain has TRBV20-1 and TRBJ2-1; 8 bases are a match to TRBD1. The CDR3 coding sequence is TGCAGTGCTGAGGGGGAGACAGGGGCTCTCTACAATGAGCAGTTCTTC. As protein: CSAEGETGALYNEQFF.